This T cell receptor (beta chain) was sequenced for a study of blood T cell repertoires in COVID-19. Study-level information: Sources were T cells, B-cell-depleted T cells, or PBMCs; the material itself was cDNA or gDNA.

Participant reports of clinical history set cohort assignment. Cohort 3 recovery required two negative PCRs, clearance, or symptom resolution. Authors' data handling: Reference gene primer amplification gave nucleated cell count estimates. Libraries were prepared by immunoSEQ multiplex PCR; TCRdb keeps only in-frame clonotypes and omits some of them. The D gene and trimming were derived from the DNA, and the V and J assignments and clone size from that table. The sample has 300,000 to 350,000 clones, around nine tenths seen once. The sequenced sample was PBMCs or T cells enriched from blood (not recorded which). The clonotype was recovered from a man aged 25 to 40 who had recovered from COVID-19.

The CDR3 spells CASSWTENTGELFF. As DNA, the CDR3 is TGTGCCAGCAGTTGGACAGAGAACACCGGGGAGCTGTTTTTT. The chain employs TRBV5-4 and TRBJ2-2; the D gene is possibly TRBD1 (6 bases). The CDR3 length is 14 residues. Looked up from germline, CDR1 is SGHNT and CDR2 is YYREEE (reference sequence). V dropped 5 bases and J dropped 1 base, with 9 bases sitting between them.